This entry lists 32 T cell receptor beta chains sequenced from one sample in a study of CD8 T cell repertoires and HIV-1 epitope variants. Profiled with immunoSEQ multiplex PCR; TCRdb holds only in-frame clones, not every one. This table holds approximately 90,000 clones, approximately 70% found once. The sample comprised uncultured baseline CD8+ T cells from peripheral blood mononuclear cells (PBMCs). The receptors come from a male donor with HIV.

The J gene is TRBJ2-5, the V gene TRBV25-1; a possible D gene is TRBD2 (6 bases). Germline values: CDR1 MGHDK, CDR2 SYGVNS. The CDR3 has 13 amino acids. The DNA for the CDR3 is TGTGCTCCCGCCGGAATCGGGGGAGAGACCCAGTACTTC. The encoded protein is CAPAGIGGETQYF.

This clone was seen a single time. The rearrangement links TRBV6-5 to TRBJ2-3; 10 bases are a match to TRBD2. This CDR3 is 15 amino acids long. V dropped 4 bases and J dropped 5; count of bases not matched to a gene: 6. CDR1 MNHEY and CDR2 SVGAGI come from the germline V gene. The CDR3 nucleotides are TGTGCCAGCAGTTCCCTGACTAGCGGGCTAGATACGCAGTATTTT. This gives the protein CASSSLTSGLDTQYF.

The chain links TRBV5-8 to TRBJ2-3; TRBD1 agrees at 11 bases. CDR1 is SGHTS and CDR2 is YDEGEE in the germline V gene. V shed 2 bases, J shed 3 bases, and the junction held 8 bases outside the gene matches. This CDR3 region has 17 residues. The CDR3 DNA follows: TGTGCCAGCAGCTTACCCGCGGGACAGGGGGAGACAGATACGCAGTATTTT. It is translated as CASSLPAGQGETDTQYF.

The chain combines TRBV4-1 with TRBJ1-5; D gene uncertain. The CDR3 extends over 14 amino acids. Between the trimmed V and J ends, which lost 4 bases and 4 bases, there was a span of 11 bases. Germline values: CDR1 MGHRA, CDR2 YSYEKL. The CDR3 region has the DNA TGCGCCAGCAGCCGGATAGGAGAGAATCAGCCCCAGCATTTT. This sequence encodes CASSRIGENQPQHF.

V gene TRBV10-3 combines with J gene TRBJ1-6; possibly TRBD1 for D (5 bases). Germline lookup yields CDR1 ENHRY and CDR2 SYGVKD. The germline V and J ends were trimmed by 6 bases and 7 bases, with 19 bases remaining between them. This CDR3 region has 16 residues. CDR3 sequence: CAISLDGGTVNSPLHF. In DNA form, the CDR3 reads TGTGCCATCAGCTTAGACGGGGGGACGGTGAATTCACCCCTCCACTTT.

V and J are TRBV2 and TRBJ2-5; 8 bases agree with TRBD1. The germline V gene encodes CDR1 SNHLY and CDR2 FYNNEI. Trimming took 10 bases from V and 6 from J; bases not matched to a gene: 1. The CDR3 is 10 residues long. Here the CDR3 DNA reads TGTGCCACAGGGGGCAAGACCCAGTACTTC. This codes for CATGGKTQYF.

This sequence joins TRBV28 and TRBJ1-1; D ambiguous. Germline V CDR1 and CDR2: MDHEN, SYDVKM. CDR3 size: 11 residues. Trimming pared 2 bases from V and 5 bases from J, leaving 3 bases between. The CDR3 DNA is TGTGCCAGCAGTTTAATGACTGAAGCTTTCTTT. Protein product: CASSLMTEAFF.

This clone was detected once. In nucleotides, the CDR3 is TGTGCCAGCAGTTATCGATTGGACACTGAAGCTTTCTTT. Translation: CASSYRLDTEAFF. This chain uses TRBV27 with TRBJ1-1; D unresolved. Germline lookup yields CDR1 MNHEY and CDR2 SMNVEV (reference sequence). This CDR3 is 13 amino acids long. V lost 4 bases and J lost 3, with 9 bases in between.

V and J are TRBV6-5 and TRBJ2-3; 11 nucleotides agree with TRBD1. CDR3 length equals 16 residues. The V gene end was trimmed by 4 bases and the J gene end by 6 bases; junction bases not matched to a gene: 9. Germline V gene data show CDR1 as MNHEY and CDR2 as SVGAGI. The CDR3 DNA is TGTGCCAGCAGTTGGGGACAGGGGGGATTTGGGGATACGCAGTATTTT. This sequence encodes CASSWGQGGFGDTQYF.

The V and J genes are TRBV7-2 and TRBJ2-2; TRBD1 aligns across 7 bases. The J segment lost 0 bases and the V segment lost 2 bases, leaving 0 bases of the junction unmatched. This CDR3 spans 15 amino acids. CDR1 SGHTA and CDR2 FQGNSA come from the germline V gene. The DNA of the CDR3 is TGTGCCAGCAGCTTAACAGGGGCGAACACCGGGGAGCTGTTTTTT. Translated, it gives CASSLTGANTGELFF.

The CDR3 nucleotides read TGTGCCAGCAGGCCTACAGGTGGGCGGCCCCAGCATTTT. Translation: CASRPTGGRPQHF. This chain links TRBV28 with TRBJ1-5, with D perhaps matching TRBD1 (5 bases). CDR3 length: 13 amino acids. The V end lost 6 bases, the J end lost 9 bases, and 15 bases lay between the germline ends. CDR1 is MDHEN and CDR2 is SYDVKM in the germline V gene.

This clone was detected only a few times. This chain uses TRBV25-1 with TRBJ2-5; 8 bases align to TRBD1. Germline V lookup: CDR1 MGHDK, CDR2 SYGVNS. J gave up 4 bases and V 4 bases, and 8 bases lay outside the gene matches. This CDR3 is built from 15 residues. CDR3: CASSVMGQAVETQYF. DNA of the CDR3: TGTGCCAGCAGTGTGATGGGACAGGCAGTAGAGACCCAGTACTTC. The variable domain in full, completed from reference TRBV25-1 and TRBJ2-5, reads EADIYQTPRYLVIGTGKKITLECSQTMGHDKMYWYQQDPGMELHLIHYSYGVNSTEKGDLSSESTVSRIRTEHFPLTLESARPSHTSQYLCASSVMGQAVETQYFGPGTRLLVL.

The chain carries TRBV7-3 and TRBJ2-2; 11 bases are shared with TRBD1. This CDR3 has 15 amino acids. V trimming: 4 bases; J trimming: 10 bases; junction bases outside the gene matches: 8. Germline values: CDR1 SGHTA, CDR2 FQGTGA. The CDR3 coding sequence is TGTGCCAGCAGCTCGGGACAGGGGGGTTTCTCGGAGCTGTTTTTT. Amino acids: CASSSGQGGFSELFF.

The J gene is TRBJ2-7, the V gene TRBV5-4; tentatively, D is TRBD1 or TRBD2 (5 bases each). The ends were cut back, 4 bases at V and 2 bases at J, with 13 bases in the middle. This CDR3 has 14 residues. Germline V gene lookup returns CDR1 SGHNT and CDR2 YYREEE (reference sequence). This CDR3 reads CASSLRDPPYEQYF. The DNA of the CDR3 is TGTGCCAGCAGCCTGAGGGACCCCCCCTACGAGCAGTACTTC.

The chain combines TRBV23-1 with TRBJ2-4, with D unresolved. TRBV23-1 is an open reading frame, and its role is uncertain. Trimming pared 0 bases from V and 10 bases from J, leaving 4 bases between. There are 11 residues in the CDR3. The CDR3, as DNA: TGCGCCAGCAGTCAATCTGAGATTCAGTACTTC. Amino acid sequence: CASSQSEIQYF.

J is TRBJ2-2 and V is TRBV5-1, with TRBD1 identical over 7 bases. V was clipped by 6 bases and J by 1 base; unmatched bases: 3. Germline CDR1 SGHRS, CDR2 YFSETQ. The CDR3 runs 14 residues. CDR3: CASKGAMNTGELFF. In DNA, the CDR3 is TGCGCCAGCAAGGGGGCCATGAACACCGGGGAGCTGTTTTTT.

J is TRBJ1-1 and V is TRBV5-1; D unclear. Germline-derived CDR1 and CDR2 are SGHRS and YFSETQ. This CDR3 has 14 amino acids. Trimming took 0 bases from V and 3 from J, leaving 9 bases between them. In DNA form, the CDR3 reads TGCGCCAGCAGCTTGGCCCTTGTGGACACTGAAGCTTTCTTT. This encodes CASSLALVDTEAFF.

This chain joins TRBV28 and TRBJ2-3, with 9 bases lining up with TRBD2. Trimming removed 6 bases from V and 2 bases from J; junction bases left unmatched: 6. Germline-derived CDR1 and CDR2 are MDHEN and SYDVKM. The CDR3 loop spans 15 amino acids. In DNA, the CDR3 is TGTGCCAGCAGACTAGCGGGTGAACACACAGATACGCAGTATTTT. Translating gives CASRLAGEHTDTQYF.

This chain joins TRBV19 and TRBJ1-1, with 9 bases matching TRBD1. There are 16 residues in the CDR3. The V and J ends lost 1 base and 1 base, in that order; junction bases with no gene match: 4. Germline V CDR1 and CDR2: LNHDA, SQIVND (reference sequence). The CDR3 spells CASSIATGGGNTEAFF. As DNA, the CDR3 is TGTGCCAGTAGTATAGCCACAGGGGGCGGGAACACTGAAGCTTTCTTT.

This chain connects TRBV2 to TRBJ1-6, with 8 bases fitting TRBD1. This CDR3 has 15 amino acids. After removal of 3 bases from V and 10 bases from J, the junction contained 8 bases not matched to a gene. Germline V gene lookup returns CDR1 SNHLY and CDR2 FYNNEI. The CDR3 loop reads CASSDRGDRQSPLHF. The CDR3 DNA reads as TGTGCCAGCAGTGATCGAGGGGACAGGCAGTCACCCCTCCACTTT.

This clone has just a few counts. V and J are TRBV4-2 and TRBJ1-2, with D unclear. Looked up from germline, CDR1 is LGHNA and CDR2 is YNFKEQ. V dropped 1 base and J dropped 7 bases, with 7 bases sitting between them. The CDR3 spans 12 residues. The CDR3 protein is CASSQAAGGYTF. The CDR3 DNA follows: TGTGCCAGCAGCCAAGCCGCTGGTGGCTACACCTTC.

The chain employs TRBV29-1 and TRBJ2-5; no firm D call. This CDR3 comprises 11 residues. Germline loops: CDR1 SQVTM, CDR2 ANQGSEA. Trimming took off 5 bases at V and 5 bases at J, with 9 bases between the two ends. DNA of the CDR3: TGCAGCGTTTTAACCAGGGAGACCCAGTACTTC. Amino acids: CSVLTRETQYF. Using reference TRBV29-1 and TRBJ2-5 for the parts outside the CDR3, the full variable domain is SAVISQKPSRDICQRGTSLTIQCQVDSQVTMMFWYRQQPGQSLTLIATANQGSEATYESGFVIDKFPISRPNLTFSTLTVSNMSPEDSSIYLCSVLTRETQYFGPGTRLLVL.

V gene TRBV9 combines with J gene TRBJ2-7, with TRBD2 identical over 12 bases. The J segment lost 2 bases and the V segment lost 2 bases, leaving 2 bases of the junction unmatched. Germline lookup yields CDR1 SGDLS and CDR2 YYNGEE. The CDR3 consists of 15 residues. This CDR3 is CASSVRTSGTYEQYF. CDR3 sequence (DNA): TGTGCCAGCAGCGTTCGGACTAGCGGGACCTACGAGCAGTACTTC.

The rearrangement links TRBV7-2 to TRBJ2-7, with D perhaps matching TRBD2 (5 bases). CDR3 length equals 12 residues. V was trimmed by 5 bases and J by 7 bases, leaving 12 bases between them. Germline CDR1 reads SGHTA; CDR2 reads FQGNSA. The CDR3 DNA reads as TGTGCCAGCAGCCCCTCTAGGAGGGAGCAGTACTTC. This codes for CASSPSRREQYF.

V and J are TRBV28 and TRBJ1-1; D is possibly TRBD1 (6 bases). Germline CDR1 and CDR2: MDHEN and SYDVKM. The CDR3 contains 13 residues. The V and J ends lost 7 bases and 4 bases respectively, with 13 bases between them. The DNA of the CDR3 is TGTGCCAGCATCTCCAGGGGATCCACTGAAGCTTTCTTT. It specifies CASISRGSTEAFF.

This clone was observed a few times. The chain is built from TRBV6-6 and TRBJ1-2; no reliable D call. The CDR3 totals 12 residues. Germline-derived CDR1 and CDR2 are MNHNY and SVGAGI (reference sequence). Trimming stripped 6 bases from V and 3 bases from J, with 8 bases between. The CDR3 DNA reads TGTGCCAGCAGGGAGGGTGACTATGGCTACACCTTC. This encodes CASREGDYGYTF.

V usage is TRBV5-6 and J usage is TRBJ2-7; perhaps TRBD1 as D (6 bases). Trimming removed 0 bases from V and 3 bases from J, with 10 bases in between. There are 14 residues in the CDR3. In germline, CDR1 is SGHDT, CDR2 YYEEEE. CDR3 DNA: TGTGCCAGCAGCTTGGGGCAGGGGTACTACGAGCAGTACTTC. Its translation: CASSLGQGYYEQYF. Filled out from reference TRBV5-6 and TRBJ2-7, the complete variable domain reads DAGVTQSPTHLIKTRGQQVTLRCSPKSGHDTVSWYQQALGQGPQFIFQYYEEEERQRGNFPDRFSGHQFPNYSSELNVNALLLGDSALYLCASSLGQGYYEQYFGPGTRLTVT.

The J gene is TRBJ1-4, the V gene TRBV27, with D possibly TRBD1 on 5 matching bases. Per the germline V gene, CDR1 is MNHEY and CDR2 is SMNVEV (reference sequence). The V end was cut by 5 bases, the J end by 5 bases, with 12 bases between. CDR3 length: 14 residues. CDR3 sequence (DNA): TGTGCCAGCAGTCGGGGCCTGGGAAATGAAAAACTGTTTTTT. The encoded protein is CASSRGLGNEKLFF.

This clone has only a few counts. The chain recombines TRBV6-1 with TRBJ2-5, with TRBD2 identical over 8 bases. The CDR3 is 16 amino acids. Germline loops: CDR1 MNHNS, CDR2 SASEGT. Trimming at V came to 0 bases and at J to 9 bases, leaving 12 bases not matched to a gene. The CDR3 DNA sequence: TGTGCCAGCAGTGAAGCGGCTTCCGGGGGGGCAGTATCCCAGTACTTC. It translates to CASSEAASGGAVSQYF.

This clone rates as medium-sized. The CDR3 loop is CASSLLRQENQPQHF. CDR3 DNA: TGTGCCAGCAGTCTCCTAAGACAGGAAAATCAGCCCCAGCATTTT. V and J are TRBV2 and TRBJ1-5; D possibly corresponds to TRBD1 (6 bases). V was pared by 5 bases and J by 4 bases, with 15 bases between. The CDR3 is 15 residues long. The V gene's germline CDR1 is SNHLY and CDR2 FYNNEI. The variable domain in full, completed from reference TRBV2 and TRBJ1-5, reads EPEVTQTPSHQVTQMGQEVILRCVPISNHLYFYWYRQILGQKVEFLVSFYNNEISEKSEIFDDQFSVERPDGSNFTLKIRSTKLEDSAMYFCASSLLRQENQPQHFGDGTRLSIL.

The J gene is TRBJ1-1, the V gene TRBV10-2; a possible D gene is TRBD1 (6 bases). The CDR3 consists of 13 residues. The germline V and J ends were trimmed by 6 bases and 1 base, with 9 bases remaining between them. CDR1 and CDR2 from the germline V gene are WSHSY and SAAADI. CDR3 loop: CASREDRNTEAFF. CDR3 DNA sequence: TGCGCCAGCAGAGAGGACAGGAACACTGAAGCTTTCTTT.

The genes are TRBV30 and TRBJ1-5; no clear D gene. Looked up from germline, CDR1 is GTSNPN and CDR2 is SVGIG (reference sequence). This CDR3 has 13 amino acids. Trimming removed 1 base from V and 6 bases from J, with 10 bases in between. The CDR3 reads CAWSGSLRQPQHF. The CDR3 bases are TGTGCCTGGAGTGGCTCACTTCGTCAGCCCCAGCATTTT.